These 4 T cell receptor beta chains came from one sample sequenced in a study of shared T cell receptors in the human thymus. Method: immunoSEQ multiplex PCR; TCRdb's copy keeps in-frame clones and lacks some. The table has about 660,000 clones, about 89% seen once. These data were also filed under a second study, of human thymus T cells.

The sample was thymocytes. The receptors were gathered from a boy in the first two years of life with a congenital heart defect.

V and J are TRBV6-1 and TRBJ1-5, with D perhaps TRBD1 (5 bases). The ends were cut back, 4 bases at V and 6 bases at J, with 22 bases in the middle. The CDR3 consists of 17 residues. Looked up from germline, CDR1 is MNHNS and CDR2 is SASEGT. This chain's CDR3 is CASSALMTVSIFQPQHF. The DNA for the CDR3 is TGTGCCAGCAGTGCCCTTATGACAGTTAGCATATTTCAGCCCCAGCATTTT.

V is TRBV27 and J is TRBJ2-7; 12 nucleotides agree with TRBD2. V gave up 5 bases and J gave up 0 bases; unmatched junction bases: 5. Germline CDR1 and CDR2: MNHEY and SMNVEV (reference sequence). This CDR3 has 16 amino acids. In DNA form, the CDR3 reads TGTGCCAGCAGTCCGGGACTAGCGGGCCTCTCCTACGAGCAGTACTTC. Residues: CASSPGLAGLSYEQYF.

This sequence joins TRBV5-1 and TRBJ2-5; D gene ambiguous. The closer fit of TRBJ2-7 to the DNA end suggests the J call may be wrong. Germline V gene data show CDR1 as SGHRS and CDR2 as YFSETQ. The CDR3 length is 14 residues. In nucleotides, the CDR3 is TGCGCCAGCATGAGCTATCTTTCTCCATACGAGCAGTACTTC. The encoded protein is CASMSYLSPYEQYF.

This clone was counted only a few times. The chain is built from TRBV30 and TRBJ1-1, with D perhaps matching TRBD1 (6 bases). There are 11 residues in the CDR3. V was cut by 5 bases and J by 6 bases, with 10 bases left in between. The germline V gene has CDR1 GTSNPN and CDR2 SVGIG (reference sequence). The DNA for the CDR3 is TGTGCCTGGGGCGGGGGCCCTGAAGCTTTCTTT. Protein: CAWGGGPEAFF.